This TCR beta chain was captured in a study of T cells in tuberculosis. CDR3 length: 16 residues. Trimming took 3 bases from V and 2 from J, leaving 14 bases between them. Germline values: CDR1 LNHNV, CDR2 YYDKDF (reference sequence). The method was immunoSEQ multiplex PCR; TCRdb's version includes in-frame clones alone and lacks a portion of them. The sample contains more than 45,000 clones, around 90% of which appear only once. Cells were sorted from thawed PBMC rested overnight and stained with GMM-loaded CD1B tetramer, viability dye and anti-CD3. The lipid loaded on the CD1B tetramers was C32 glucose monomycolate from Rhodococcus equi.

This receptor was taken from an adult woman with latent tuberculosis. The sample consisted of CD1b-GMM tetramer-negative cells sorted from PBMCs. This chain connects TRBV15 to TRBJ2-1; D is possibly TRBD2 (6 bases). The CDR3 loop is CATSSLPRDPYNEQFF. In DNA form, the CDR3 reads TGTGCCACCAGCAGTCTCCCGCGGGACCCCTACAATGAGCAGTTCTTC. Together with reference TRBV15 and TRBJ2-1, the CDR3 gives the full variable domain: DAMVIQNPRYQVTQFGKPVTLSCSQTLNHNVMYWYQQKSSQAPKLLFHYYDKDFNNEADTPDNFQSRRPNTSFCFLDIRSPGLGDTAMYLCATSSLPRDPYNEQFFGPGTRLTVL.